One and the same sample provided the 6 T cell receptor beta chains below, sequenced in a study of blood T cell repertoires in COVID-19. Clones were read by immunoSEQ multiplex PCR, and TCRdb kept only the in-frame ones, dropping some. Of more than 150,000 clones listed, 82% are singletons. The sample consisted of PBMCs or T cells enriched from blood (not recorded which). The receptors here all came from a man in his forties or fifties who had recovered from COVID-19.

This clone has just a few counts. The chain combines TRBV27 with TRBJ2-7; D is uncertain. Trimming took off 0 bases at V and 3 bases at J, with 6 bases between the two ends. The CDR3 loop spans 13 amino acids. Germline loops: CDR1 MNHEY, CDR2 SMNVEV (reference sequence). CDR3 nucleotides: TGTGCCAGCAGTTTATCGTTCGGCTACGAGCAGTACTTC. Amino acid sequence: CASSLSFGYEQYF.

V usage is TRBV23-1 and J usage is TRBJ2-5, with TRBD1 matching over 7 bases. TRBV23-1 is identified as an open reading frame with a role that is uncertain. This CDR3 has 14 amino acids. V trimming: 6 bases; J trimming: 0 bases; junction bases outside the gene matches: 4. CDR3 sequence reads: CASRPGQHQETQYF. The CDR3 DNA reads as TGCGCCAGCAGACCGGGACAGCACCAAGAGACCCAGTACTTC.

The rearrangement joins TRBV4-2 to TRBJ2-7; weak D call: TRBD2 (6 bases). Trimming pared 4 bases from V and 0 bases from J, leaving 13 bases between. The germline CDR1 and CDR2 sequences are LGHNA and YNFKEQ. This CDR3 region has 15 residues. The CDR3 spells CASSPSGLYSYEQYF. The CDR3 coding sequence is TGTGCCAGCAGCCCTTCGGGACTCTACTCCTACGAGCAGTACTTC.

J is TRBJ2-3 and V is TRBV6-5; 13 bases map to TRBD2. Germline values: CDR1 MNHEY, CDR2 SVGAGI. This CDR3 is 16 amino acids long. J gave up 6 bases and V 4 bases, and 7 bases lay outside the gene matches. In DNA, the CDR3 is TGTGCCAGCAGTTCGAGGACTAGCGGGAGATCTGATACGCAGTATTTT. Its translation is CASSSRTSGRSDTQYF.

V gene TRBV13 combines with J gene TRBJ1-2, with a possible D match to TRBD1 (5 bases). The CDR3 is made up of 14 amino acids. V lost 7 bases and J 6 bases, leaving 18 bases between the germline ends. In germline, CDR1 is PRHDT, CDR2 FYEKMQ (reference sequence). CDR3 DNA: TGTGCCAGCACCACGGGGTGGGGGGAGGATGGCTACACCTTC. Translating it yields CASTTGWGEDGYTF.

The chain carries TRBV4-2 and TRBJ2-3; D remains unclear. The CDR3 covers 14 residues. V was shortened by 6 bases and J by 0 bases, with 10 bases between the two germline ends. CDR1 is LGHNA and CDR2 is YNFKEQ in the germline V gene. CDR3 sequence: CASRRSPSTDTQYF. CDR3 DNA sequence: TGTGCCAGCAGACGCAGTCCGAGCACAGATACGCAGTATTTT.